Listed here are 21 T cell receptor beta chains from one sample, sequenced in a study of blood T cells in healthy people across ages. With a J-beta primer mix and a sample-barcoded 5' primer, a second PCR ran 7 to 11 cycles. One entry per CDR3 protein results from TCRdb running MiXCR on the 5' RACE reads. The sample has 1,800,000 or so distinct CDR3 sequences, around 42% seen once; the top ten hold 23%. Source material: blood. The receptors stem from a human donor in good health.

The chain couples TRBV5-5 to TRBJ2-1; D is possibly TRBD2 (6 bases). Germline loops: CDR1 SGHKS, CDR2 YYEKEE (reference sequence). With 5 bases removed from V and 0 bases from J, the gap between germline ends came to 18 bases. CDR3 length equals 17 residues. CDR3 in DNA: TGTGCCAGCAGACTACGTTGGGACTCAAGCTCCTACAATGAGCAGTTCTTC. Translated, it gives CASRLRWDSSSYNEQFF.

Only a few counts were recorded for this clonotype. The gene calls are TRBV20-1 and TRBJ1-4; D uncertain. The CDR3 extends over 15 amino acids. V lost 1 base to trimming and J lost 7 bases, with 16 bases between them. Germline V gene sequence: CDR1 DFQATT, CDR2 SNEGSKA (reference sequence). CDR3: CSARGWDTGGEKLFF. Here the CDR3 DNA reads TGCAGTGCTAGAGGGTGGGATACCGGAGGTGAAAAACTGTTTTTT.

V gene TRBV4-1 combines with J gene TRBJ2-4, with D maybe TRBD2 (6 bases). CDR1 is MGHRA and CDR2 is YSYEKL in the germline V gene. The CDR3 length is 20 residues. Trimming pared 3 bases from V and 0 bases from J, leaving 24 bases between. The CDR3 nucleotides read TGCGCCAGCAGCCAGAGCCGACTAGTTTCCGGGACCCTAGCCAAAAACATTCAGTACTTC. This translates into CASSQSRLVSGTLAKNIQYF.

The chain carries TRBV11-1 and TRBJ2-5; D perhaps matches TRBD1 (5 bases). This CDR3 is built from 13 residues. Germline-derived CDR1 and CDR2 are SGHAT and FQDESV (reference sequence). V gave up 6 bases and J gave up 5 bases, with 13 bases separating them. The CDR3 DNA follows: TGTGCCAGCAGGGGGCAAGGGATGGAGACCCAGTACTTC. This translates into CASRGQGMETQYF. The complete variable domain, with remaining parts taken from reference TRBV11-1 and TRBJ2-5, reads EAEVAQSPRYKITEKSQAVAFWCDPISGHATLYWYRQILGQGPELLVQFQDESVVDDSQLPKDRFSAERLKGVDSTLKIQPAELGDSAMYLCASRGQGMETQYFGPGTRLLVL.

The V gene is TRBV2, the J gene TRBJ1-5; 7 nucleotides align to TRBD1. CDR3 size: 15 residues. J gave up 3 bases and V 8 bases, and 10 bases lay outside the gene matches. Germline assignment: CDR1 SNHLY and CDR2 FYNNEI. CDR3 bases: TGTGCCAGCGGGGTCACAGGGGCCCCCAATCAGCCCCAGCATTTT. It is translated as CASGVTGAPNQPQHF.

Worth noting for this clonotype: An end of the junction differs from the germline gene, which may be a read error. The chain combines TRBV12-5 with TRBJ2-4, with D possibly called TRBD1 or TRBD2 (6 bases each). The V gene's germline CDR1 is LGHNT and CDR2 FRNRAP. CDR3 length: 12 residues. CDR3 nucleotide sequence: TGCGCTAGTGGCGGTTTTGGGGGGCTTCAGTACTTC. Protein: CASGGFGGLQYF.

The V gene is TRBV7-2, the J gene TRBJ2-3, with 9 bases that match TRBD1. Germline V gene data show CDR1 as SGHTA and CDR2 as FQGNSA. The CDR3 is made up of 15 amino acids. J gave up 2 bases and V 3 bases, and 3 bases lay outside the gene matches. The CDR3 nucleotides read TGTGCCAGCAGCTTCGACAGGGGGTACACAGATACGCAGTATTTT. Amino acid sequence: CASSFDRGYTDTQYF.

Comment on this clonotype: Mismatch with germline at one junction end may stem from a read error. V is TRBV28 and J is TRBJ2-5; TRBD2 agrees at 9 bases. Germline CDR1 and CDR2: MDHEN and SYDVKM. The CDR3 covers 17 residues. CDR3 sequence reads: CAGSLGRGGRRQETQYF. CDR3 nucleotides: TGTGCCGGCAGTCTTGGGCGGGGGGGCCGGCGACAAGAGACCCAGTACTTC.

V gene TRBV20-1 combines with J gene TRBJ1-2; D is unclear. The CDR3 loop spans 12 amino acids. Looked up from germline, CDR1 is DFQATT and CDR2 is SNEGSKA (reference sequence). V was trimmed by 0 bases and J by 7 bases, leaving 9 bases between them. CDR3 region: CSARDFKGGYTF. The CDR3, as DNA: TGCAGTGCTAGAGATTTCAAGGGTGGCTACACCTTC.

This chain links TRBV7-9 with TRBJ2-3; D may correspond to TRBD1 or TRBD2 (5 bases each). V lost 3 bases, J lost 6 bases, and 10 bases lay in between. This CDR3 comprises 13 residues. CDR1 SEHNR and CDR2 FQNEAQ come from the germline V gene (reference sequence). The CDR3 is CASSFREFDTQYF. CDR3 bases: TGTGCCAGCAGCTTCAGGGAGTTCGATACGCAGTATTTT.

This clonotype was seen repeatedly, ten times or more. The chain recombines TRBV7-2 with TRBJ2-1; no firm D call. Germline V gene data show CDR1 as SGHTA and CDR2 as FQGNSA. V lost 0 bases and J lost 3, with 9 bases in between. The CDR3 loop spans 15 amino acids. CDR3 loop: CASSLAATSYNEQFF. The CDR3 DNA follows: TGTGCCAGCAGCTTAGCAGCGACGAGCTACAATGAGCAGTTCTTC.

This clonotype has just a few counts. The chain joins TRBV7-9 to TRBJ1-2, with unresolved D. The CDR3 sequence is 16 residues long. V lost 1 base and J lost 1, with 13 bases in between. The V gene's germline CDR1 is SEHNR and CDR2 FQNEAQ (reference sequence). This chain's CDR3 is CASSLEGRYINYGYTF. In nucleotides, the CDR3 is TGTGCCAGCAGCTTAGAGGGCAGATATATTAACTATGGCTACACCTTC.

In nucleotides, the CDR3 is TGTGCCAGCAGCACAGGGGGCGCGGGCTCTGGGGCCAACGTCCTGACTTTC. Its translation: CASSTGGAGSGANVLTF. J is TRBJ2-6 and V is TRBV7-8, with 9 bases aligning to TRBD1. The CDR3 has 17 residues. Germline V CDR1 and CDR2: SGHVS, FQNEAQ. With 5 bases clipped from V and 0 bases from J, the junction kept 5 bases outside the gene matches.

The chain is built from TRBV2 and TRBJ2-7; D remains unclear. The V gene's germline CDR1 is SNHLY and CDR2 FYNNEI. V was clipped by 0 bases and J by 3 bases, with 9 bases between them. The CDR3 has 14 amino acids. The CDR3 reads CASSEALSYYEQYF. As DNA, the CDR3 is TGTGCCAGCAGTGAAGCCCTCTCTTACTACGAGCAGTACTTC.

The chain combines TRBV2 with TRBJ2-4; maybe TRBD1 (5 bases). Germline assignment: CDR1 SNHLY and CDR2 FYNNEI. CDR3 size: 13 residues. Trimming took 5 bases from V and 13 from J, leaving 18 bases between them. The CDR3 sequence is CASSTQGSEEQYF. The CDR3 DNA follows: TGTGCCAGCAGTACGCAGGGTTCGGAAGAGCAGTACTTC.

The rearrangement uses TRBV4-2 and TRBJ2-5; D remains ambiguous. CDR1 is LGHNA and CDR2 is YNFKEQ in the germline V gene. The CDR3 totals 16 residues. V was cut by 1 base and J by 0 bases, with 12 bases left in between. CDR3: CASSQASAAYQETQYF. CDR3 sequence (DNA): TGTGCCAGCAGCCAAGCGAGTGCGGCTTACCAAGAGACCCAGTACTTC.

With respect to this clonotype: At one end, the junction sequence differs from germline, possibly due to a read error. The chain uses TRBV7-8 and TRBJ2-5; D might be TRBD2 (7 bases). TRBJ2-7 matches the DNA end more closely, so the J call is doubtful. Germline CDR1 SGHVS, CDR2 FQNEAQ. CDR3 length equals 17 residues. The CDR3 loop reads CAGSLALEGGSGFEQYF. The CDR3 region has the DNA TGTGCCGGCAGCTTAGCGCTGGAGGGGGGGTCAGGGTTCGAGCAGTACTTC.

The chain links TRBV20-1 to TRBJ2-1, with 7 bases lining up with TRBD2. The CDR3 totals 16 residues. Germline V CDR1 and CDR2: DFQATT, SNEGSKA (reference sequence). The CDR3 loop is CSTIRAGNQIYNEQFF. In DNA, the CDR3 is TGCAGCACCATTCGAGCGGGGAACCAAATCTACAATGAGCAGTTCTTC.

With regard to this clonotype: The junction shows a germline mismatch at one end, possibly a read error. The chain links TRBV7-2 to TRBJ1-2; 9 positions agree with TRBD1. This CDR3 is 16 amino acids long. Germline V gene lookup returns CDR1 SGHTA and CDR2 FQGNSA. CDR3 coding DNA: TGTGCCAGCAGCCTAACCCCGGGACAGGGTAACCATGGCCACACCTTC. Amino acids: CASSLTPGQGNHGHTF.

This chain joins TRBV12-3 or TRBV12-4 and TRBJ2-7; D is possibly TRBD2 (7 bases). The CDR3 is made up of 14 amino acids. The V and J ends lost 0 bases and 6 bases respectively, with 12 bases between them. CDR3 nucleotides: TGTGCCAGCAGTTTAGCGTCGGGGGGCGGCGAGCAGTACTTC. The encoded protein is CASSLASGGGEQYF.

The V gene is TRBV5-1, the J gene TRBJ2-4; TRBD2 is a possible D gene (5 bases). Trimming left V 4 bases short and J 9 bases short, with 17 bases between. This CDR3 region has 14 residues. Germline CDR1 and CDR2: SGHRS and YFSETQ. The CDR3 loop is CASSLGEGSGIQYF. DNA for the CDR3: TGCGCCAGCAGCCTTGGTGAGGGCTCGGGCATTCAGTACTTC. The full variable domain, its missing parts supplied by reference TRBV5-1 and TRBJ2-4, is KAGVTQTPRYLIKTRGQQVTLSCSPISGHRSVSWYQQTPGQGLQFLFEYFSETQRNKGNFPGRFSGRQFSNSRSEMNVSTLELGDSALYLCASSLGEGSGIQYFGAGTRLSVL.